Below, 11 T cell receptor beta chains from the same sample are listed, as sequenced in a study of shared clonotypes between healthy human individuals. As defined, naive CD8 cells were CD45RO-negative and positively selected for CCR7, with terminally differentiated effector memory CD45RA+ cells excluded. The protocol was immunoSEQ multiplex PCR, while the TCRdb copy is restricted to in-frame clones and leaves out a portion. The table shows around 2,000,000 clones, with over 85% occurring only once. The source material was naive CD8+ T cells sorted from blood. These TCRs come from a man between 18 and 29 years old in good health.

Worth noting for this clone: Other nucleotide sequences from this sample produce the same CDR3. The chain is built from TRBV11-2 and TRBJ2-7, with 9 bases matching TRBD2. Germline V CDR1 and CDR2: SGHAT, FQNNGV. J lost 3 bases, V lost 1 base, and 1 base had no gene match. The CDR3 loop spans 14 amino acids. DNA for the CDR3: TGTGCCAGCAGCTTAGGAGCGGGAGGCTACGAGCAGTACTTC. Amino acids: CASSLGAGGYEQYF.

This clone was observed a single time. The chain links TRBV14 to TRBJ2-7, with D perhaps matching TRBD2 (6 bases). The CDR3 runs to 15 residues. Germline values: CDR1 SGHDN, CDR2 FVKESK. V lost 4 bases and J 2 bases, leaving 15 bases between the germline ends. CDR3 in DNA: TGTGCCAGCAGCCCTTGGGAGGCCGGAACCTACGAGCAGTACTTC. This translates into CASSPWEAGTYEQYF.

As concerns this clone: At the DNA level, this CDR3 is encoded by other sequences in the same sample as well. The chain recombines TRBV27 with TRBJ1-1; unclear D gene. This CDR3 spans 14 amino acids. In germline, CDR1 is MNHEY, CDR2 SMNVEV (reference sequence). V lost 2 bases and J 1 base, leaving 8 bases between the germline ends. CDR3 nucleotide sequence: TGTGCCAGCAGTTTAAGCATGGGGAACACTGAAGCTTTCTTT. This encodes CASSLSMGNTEAFF.

The rearrangement uses TRBV9 and TRBJ1-3; TRBD1 might be the D (5 bases). Germline V gene sequence: CDR1 SGDLS, CDR2 YYNGEE. The CDR3 is 15 residues long. With 0 bases removed from V and 2 bases from J, the gap between germline ends came to 9 bases. Written as DNA, the CDR3 is TGTGCCAGCAGCGTAGGCGAGGGGACTGGAAACACCATATATTTT. Protein: CASSVGEGTGNTIYF.

DNA of the CDR3: TGCAGCGTTGAAGTCTCTAGCGGGAGTCGACCCGGGGAGCTGTTTTTT. Encoded protein: CSVEVSSGSRPGELFF. V gene TRBV29-1 combines with J gene TRBJ2-2, with TRBD2 identical over 10 bases. This CDR3 has 16 residues. From germline, CDR1 is SQVTM and CDR2 ANQGSEA. J gave up 6 bases and V 1 base, and 8 bases lay outside the gene matches.

The J gene is TRBJ2-1, the V gene TRBV4-1; D may be TRBD2 (5 bases). Trimming took 2 bases from V and 8 from J, leaving 7 bases between them. Germline V CDR1 and CDR2: MGHRA, YSYEKL. The CDR3 has 12 amino acids. This CDR3 is CASSQTGDEQFF. DNA for the CDR3: TGCGCCAGCAGCCAAACCGGGGATGAGCAGTTCTTC.

DNA for the CDR3: TGCGCCAGCAGCCGAACCGGGACTCAAGAGACCCAGTACTTC. Its translation is CASSRTGTQETQYF. The chain joins TRBV4-1 to TRBJ2-5; tentative D call: TRBD2 (6 bases). The CDR3 covers 14 residues. Trimming left V 4 bases short and J 2 bases short, with 11 bases between. In germline, CDR1 is MGHRA, CDR2 YSYEKL.

The chain is built from TRBV10-2 and TRBJ2-1, with D perhaps TRBD2 (5 bases). Per the germline V gene, CDR1 is WSHSY and CDR2 is SAAADI. The CDR3 covers 15 residues. The V end lost 0 bases, the J end lost 8 bases, and 14 bases lay between the germline ends. CDR3 residues: CASSESNVGRDEQFF. The CDR3 nucleotides read TGCGCCAGCAGTGAGTCGAATGTAGGGCGGGATGAGCAGTTCTTC.

Concerning this clone itself: Other DNA variants within this sample encode the same CDR3. The rearrangement uses TRBV11-2 and TRBJ2-1; 9 bases map to TRBD1. Per germline, CDR1 SGHAT and CDR2 FQNNGV. Trimming cost V 1 base and J 4 bases; bases outside gene matches: 5. The CDR3 is 16 amino acids. The CDR3: CASSLGPGTGYNEQFF. The CDR3 coding sequence is TGTGCCAGCAGCTTAGGCCCCGGGACAGGGTACAATGAGCAGTTCTTC.

The rearrangement uses TRBV5-4 and TRBJ1-6; 7 bases are a match to TRBD1. Germline CDR1 is SGHNT and CDR2 is YYREEE (reference sequence). V was clipped by 0 bases and J by 6 bases; unmatched bases: 9. The CDR3 has 17 residues. As DNA, the CDR3 is TGTGCCAGCAGCTTGGATAGGACAGGACTACCTAATTCACCCCTCCACTTT. Translating gives CASSLDRTGLPNSPLHF.

This clone was counted a single time. The chain couples TRBV30 to TRBJ2-3; D not certain. Trimming pared 2 bases from V and 5 bases from J, leaving 5 bases between. Germline V gene data show CDR1 as GTSNPN and CDR2 as SVGIG (reference sequence). CDR3 size: 11 residues. The CDR3 nucleotides are TGTGCCTGGAGTTATCAAGATACGCAGTATTTT. Amino acids: CAWSYQDTQYF.